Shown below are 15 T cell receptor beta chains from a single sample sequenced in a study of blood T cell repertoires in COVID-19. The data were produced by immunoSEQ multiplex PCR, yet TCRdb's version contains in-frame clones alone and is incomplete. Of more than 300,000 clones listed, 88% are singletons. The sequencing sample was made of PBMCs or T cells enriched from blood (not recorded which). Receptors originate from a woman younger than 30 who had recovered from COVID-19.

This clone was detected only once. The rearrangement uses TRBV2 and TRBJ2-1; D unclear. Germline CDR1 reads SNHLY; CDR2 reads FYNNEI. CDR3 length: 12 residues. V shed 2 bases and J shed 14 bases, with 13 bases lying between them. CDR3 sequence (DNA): TGTGCCAGCAGTGAAACCGAGAGGTCCAAGTTCTTC. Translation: CASSETERSKFF.

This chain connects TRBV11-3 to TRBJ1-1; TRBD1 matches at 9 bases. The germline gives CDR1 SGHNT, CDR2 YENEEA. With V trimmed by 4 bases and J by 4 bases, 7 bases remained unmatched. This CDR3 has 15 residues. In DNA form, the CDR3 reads TGTGCCAGCAGCTCCAACAGGGGGCAGGGCACTGAAGCTTTCTTT. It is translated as CASSSNRGQGTEAFF.

The CDR3 DNA reads as TGTGCCAGCCAAGACCCAGGGGATTATGGCTACACCTTC. It yields the protein CASQDPGDYGYTF. This chain links TRBV28 with TRBJ1-2; possible D gene TRBD1, 6 bases. Germline V gene lookup returns CDR1 MDHEN and CDR2 SYDVKM. V lost 8 bases to trimming and J lost 5 bases, with 15 bases between them. The CDR3 loop spans 13 amino acids.

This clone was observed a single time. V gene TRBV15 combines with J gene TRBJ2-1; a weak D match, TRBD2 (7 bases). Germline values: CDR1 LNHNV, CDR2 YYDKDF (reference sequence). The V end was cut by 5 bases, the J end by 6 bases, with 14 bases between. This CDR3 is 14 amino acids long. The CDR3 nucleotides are TGTGCCACCAGCGAGAGGGGGGGGTTCAATGAGCAGTTCTTC. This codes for CATSERGGFNEQFF.

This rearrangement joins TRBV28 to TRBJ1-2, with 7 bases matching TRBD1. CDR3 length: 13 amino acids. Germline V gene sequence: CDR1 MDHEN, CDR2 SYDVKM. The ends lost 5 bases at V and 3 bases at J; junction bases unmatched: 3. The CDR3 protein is CASSQGTDYGYTF. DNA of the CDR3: TGTGCCAGCAGTCAAGGGACAGACTATGGCTACACCTTC.

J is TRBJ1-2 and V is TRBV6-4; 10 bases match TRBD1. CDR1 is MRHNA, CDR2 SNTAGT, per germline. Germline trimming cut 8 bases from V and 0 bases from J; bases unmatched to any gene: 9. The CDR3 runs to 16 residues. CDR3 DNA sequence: TGTGCCAGCTCCCCGCGGGGGACAGGGGCTAACTATGGCTACACCTTC. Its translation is CASSPRGTGANYGYTF.

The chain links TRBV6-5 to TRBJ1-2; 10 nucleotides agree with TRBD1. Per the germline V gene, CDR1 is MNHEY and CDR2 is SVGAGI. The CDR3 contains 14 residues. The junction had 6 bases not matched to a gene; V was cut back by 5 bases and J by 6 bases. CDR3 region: CASSPDRGLNGYTF. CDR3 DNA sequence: TGTGCCAGCAGTCCCGACAGGGGGCTGAATGGCTACACCTTC.

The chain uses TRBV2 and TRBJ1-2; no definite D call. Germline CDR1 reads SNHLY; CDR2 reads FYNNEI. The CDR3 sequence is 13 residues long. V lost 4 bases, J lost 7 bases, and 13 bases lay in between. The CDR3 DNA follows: TGTGCCAGCAGTGTTACCCAGGCTCTTGGCTACACCTTC. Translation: CASSVTQALGYTF.

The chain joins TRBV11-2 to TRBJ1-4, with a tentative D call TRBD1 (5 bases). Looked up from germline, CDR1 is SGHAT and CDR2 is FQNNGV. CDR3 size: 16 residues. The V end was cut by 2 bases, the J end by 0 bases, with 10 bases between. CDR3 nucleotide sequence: TGTGCCAGCAGCTTACGACACAGGACAACTAATGAAAAACTGTTTTTT. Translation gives CASSLRHRTTNEKLFF.

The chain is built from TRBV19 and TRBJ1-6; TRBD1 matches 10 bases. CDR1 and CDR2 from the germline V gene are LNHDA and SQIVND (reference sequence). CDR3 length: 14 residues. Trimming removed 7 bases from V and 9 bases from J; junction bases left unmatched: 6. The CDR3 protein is CASMRTGGSSPLHF. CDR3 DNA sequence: TGTGCCAGTATGCGGACAGGGGGGAGTTCACCCCTCCACTTT.

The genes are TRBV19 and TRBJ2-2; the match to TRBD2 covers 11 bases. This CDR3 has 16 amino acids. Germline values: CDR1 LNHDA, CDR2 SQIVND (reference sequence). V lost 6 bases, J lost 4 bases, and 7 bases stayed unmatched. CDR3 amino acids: CASRGTGLAVTGELFF. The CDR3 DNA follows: TGTGCCAGTAGGGGAACGGGACTAGCGGTCACCGGGGAGCTGTTTTTT.

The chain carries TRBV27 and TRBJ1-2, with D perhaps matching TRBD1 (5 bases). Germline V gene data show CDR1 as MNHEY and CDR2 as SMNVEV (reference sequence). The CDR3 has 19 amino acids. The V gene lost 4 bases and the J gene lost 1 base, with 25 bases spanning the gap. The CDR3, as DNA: TGTGCCAGCAGTTCCCTTCGGAGGGGAGCCCCTATAAATAACTATGGCTACACCTTC. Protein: CASSSLRRGAPINNYGYTF.

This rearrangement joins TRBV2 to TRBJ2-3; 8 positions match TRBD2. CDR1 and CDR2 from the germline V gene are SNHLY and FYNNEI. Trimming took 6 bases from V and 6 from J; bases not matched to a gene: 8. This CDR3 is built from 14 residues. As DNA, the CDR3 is TGTGCCAGCAGCCCCCGGGAGGGCATGGATACGCAGTATTTT. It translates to CASSPREGMDTQYF.

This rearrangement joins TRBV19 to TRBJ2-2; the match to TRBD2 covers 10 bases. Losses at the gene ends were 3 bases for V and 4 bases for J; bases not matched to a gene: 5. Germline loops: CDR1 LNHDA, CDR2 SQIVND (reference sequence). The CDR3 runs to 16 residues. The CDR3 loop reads CASSIPSGGLTGELFF. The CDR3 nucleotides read TGTGCCAGTAGTATCCCTAGCGGGGGTCTCACCGGGGAGCTGTTTTTT.

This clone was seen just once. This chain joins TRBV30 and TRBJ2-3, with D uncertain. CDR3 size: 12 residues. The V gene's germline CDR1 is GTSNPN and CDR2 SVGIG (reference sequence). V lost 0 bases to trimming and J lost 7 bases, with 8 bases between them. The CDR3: CAWSVALNTQYF. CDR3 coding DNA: TGTGCCTGGAGTGTGGCTTTGAATACGCAGTATTTT.